The text below deals with one TCR beta chain. Its matching antigen is unknown. The CDR3 extends over 14 amino acids. In germline, CDR1 is LNHNV, CDR2 YYDKDF (reference sequence). Trimming removed 4 bases at V and 5 bases at J, with 14 bases between. Clinicians made diagnoses from clinical symptoms, serum thyroxine, TRAb, thyroid ultrasound and orbital computed tomography. RNA transcripts were the source from which TCR beta CDR3 regions were amplified. HTBI primers primed a first-round RT-PCR, and a second-round multiplex PCR followed. One entry per CDR3 protein, called by TCRdb with MiXCR from the multiplex PCR reads. Of around 590,000 distinct CDR3 sequences in the sample, under 40% are singletons; the top ten hold about 4.6%. This specimen comes from a study of Graves' ophthalmopathy and Graves' hyperthyroidism. Overall study results and limits: The model's ophthalmopathy progression predictions had about 71% sensitivity and 72% to 75% specificity. Stable hyperthyroidism and ophthalmopathy were told apart by a 13-signature model, which achieved 85% to 90% sensitivity and 81.08% specificity.

The sample comprised peripheral blood or thyroid tissue (not recorded which). This chain connects TRBV15 to TRBJ2-5; D may match TRBD1 or TRBD2 (7 bases each). The TCR was taken from an adult man with Graves' hyperthyroidism. Here the CDR3 reads CATSTGGGWETQYF. The DNA of the CDR3 is TGTGCCACCAGCACAGGGGGGGGGTGGGAGACCCAGTACTTC.